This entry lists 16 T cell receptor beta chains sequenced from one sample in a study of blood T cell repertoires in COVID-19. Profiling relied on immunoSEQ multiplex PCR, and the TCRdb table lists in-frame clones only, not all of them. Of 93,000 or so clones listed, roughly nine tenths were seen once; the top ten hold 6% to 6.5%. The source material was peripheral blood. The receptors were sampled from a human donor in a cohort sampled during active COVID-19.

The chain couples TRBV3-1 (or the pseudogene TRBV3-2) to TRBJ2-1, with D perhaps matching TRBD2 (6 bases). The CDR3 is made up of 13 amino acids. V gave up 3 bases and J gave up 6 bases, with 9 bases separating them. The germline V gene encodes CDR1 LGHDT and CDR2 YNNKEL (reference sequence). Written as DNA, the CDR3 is TGTGCCAGCAGCCACCCACTAGCCAATGAGCAGTTCTTC. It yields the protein CASSHPLANEQFF.

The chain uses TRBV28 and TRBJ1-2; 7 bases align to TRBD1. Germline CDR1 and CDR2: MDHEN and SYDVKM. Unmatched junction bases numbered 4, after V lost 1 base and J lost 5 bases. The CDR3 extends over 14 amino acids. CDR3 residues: CASSLSTGVYGYTF. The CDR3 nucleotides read TGTGCCAGCAGTTTATCAACAGGGGTATATGGCTACACCTTC.

The CDR3 protein is CASSRPGQASYEQYF. DNA for the CDR3: TGTGCCAGCAGCCGGCCGGGACAGGCCTCCTACGAGCAGTACTTC. V gene TRBV6-5 combines with J gene TRBJ2-7, with 8 bases lining up with TRBD1. The CDR3 is 15 amino acids. The germline V gene encodes CDR1 MNHEY and CDR2 SVGAGI. Trimming cost V 6 bases and J 0 bases; bases outside gene matches: 7.

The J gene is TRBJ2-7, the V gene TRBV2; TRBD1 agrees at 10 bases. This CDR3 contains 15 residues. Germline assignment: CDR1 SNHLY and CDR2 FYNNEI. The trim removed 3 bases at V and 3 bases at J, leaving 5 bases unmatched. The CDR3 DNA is TGTGCCAGCAGTGAGCCCGGGACAGGGGTCTACGAGCAGTACTTC. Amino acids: CASSEPGTGVYEQYF.

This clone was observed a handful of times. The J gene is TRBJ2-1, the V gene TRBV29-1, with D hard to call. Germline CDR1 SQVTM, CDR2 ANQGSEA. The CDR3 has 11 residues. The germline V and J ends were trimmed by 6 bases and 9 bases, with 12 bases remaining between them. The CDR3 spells CSVREDLEQFF. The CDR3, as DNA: TGCAGCGTCCGCGAGGATCTTGAGCAGTTCTTC.

CDR3 DNA: TGTGCCAGCAGCTCGGACAGGTTTCAGCCCCAGCATTTT. Translating gives CASSSDRFQPQHF. This chain uses TRBV7-2 with TRBJ1-5, with 7 bases that match TRBD1. The CDR3 contains 13 residues. CDR1 is SGHTA, CDR2 FQGNSA, per germline. Trimming at V came to 4 bases and at J to 6 bases, leaving 3 bases not matched to a gene.

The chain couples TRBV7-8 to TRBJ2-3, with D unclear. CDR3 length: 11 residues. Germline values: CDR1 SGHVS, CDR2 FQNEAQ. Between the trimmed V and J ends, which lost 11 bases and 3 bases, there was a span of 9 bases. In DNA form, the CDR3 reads TGTGCCGGAGCCCAAACAGATACGCAGTATTTT. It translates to CAGAQTDTQYF.

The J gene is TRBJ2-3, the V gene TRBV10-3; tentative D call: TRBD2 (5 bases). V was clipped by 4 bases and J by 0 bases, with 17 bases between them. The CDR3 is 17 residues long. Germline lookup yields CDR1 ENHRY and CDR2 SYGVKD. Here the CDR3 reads CAISGASLGSSTDTQYF. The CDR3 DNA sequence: TGTGCCATCAGTGGGGCTAGCTTAGGGTCTAGCACAGATACGCAGTATTTT.

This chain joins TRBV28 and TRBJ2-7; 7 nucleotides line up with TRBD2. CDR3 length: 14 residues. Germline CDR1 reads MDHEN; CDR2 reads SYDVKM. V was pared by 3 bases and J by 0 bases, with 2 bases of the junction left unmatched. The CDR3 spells CASSLGGTSYEQYF. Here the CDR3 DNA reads TGTGCCAGCAGTTTGGGAGGGACCTCCTACGAGCAGTACTTC.

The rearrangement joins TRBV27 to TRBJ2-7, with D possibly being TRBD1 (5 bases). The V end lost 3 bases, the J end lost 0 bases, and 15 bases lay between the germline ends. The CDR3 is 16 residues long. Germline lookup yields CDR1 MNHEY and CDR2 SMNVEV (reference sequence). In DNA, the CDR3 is TGTGCCAGCAGTTTCCTCCCGACAGTCAGCTCCTACGAGCAGTACTTC. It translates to CASSFLPTVSSYEQYF.

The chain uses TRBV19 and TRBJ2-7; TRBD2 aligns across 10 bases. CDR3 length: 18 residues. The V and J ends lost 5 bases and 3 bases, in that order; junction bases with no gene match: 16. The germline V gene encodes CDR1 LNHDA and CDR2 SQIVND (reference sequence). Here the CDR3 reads CASSSPGLASGGDYEQYF. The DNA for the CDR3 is TGTGCCAGTAGTTCTCCGGGACTAGCGTCGGGGGGCGACTACGAGCAGTACTTC.

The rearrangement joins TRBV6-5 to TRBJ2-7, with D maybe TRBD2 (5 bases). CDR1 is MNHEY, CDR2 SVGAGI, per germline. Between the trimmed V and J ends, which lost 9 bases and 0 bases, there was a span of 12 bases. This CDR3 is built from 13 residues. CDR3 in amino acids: CASEAGISYEQYF. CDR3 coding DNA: TGTGCCAGTGAGGCGGGCATCTCCTACGAGCAGTACTTC.

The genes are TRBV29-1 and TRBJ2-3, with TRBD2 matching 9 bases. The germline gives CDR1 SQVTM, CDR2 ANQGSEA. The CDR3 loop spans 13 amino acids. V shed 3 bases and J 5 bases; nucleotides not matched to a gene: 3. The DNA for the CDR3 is TGCAGCGTTGAGAGGCGGGGGGGAGATACGCAGTATTTT. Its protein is CSVERRGGDTQYF.

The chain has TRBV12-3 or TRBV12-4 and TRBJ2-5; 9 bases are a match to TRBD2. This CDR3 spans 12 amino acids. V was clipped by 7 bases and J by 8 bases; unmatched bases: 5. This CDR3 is CASTRGLATQYF. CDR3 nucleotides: TGTGCCAGCACCAGGGGACTAGCAACCCAGTACTTC.

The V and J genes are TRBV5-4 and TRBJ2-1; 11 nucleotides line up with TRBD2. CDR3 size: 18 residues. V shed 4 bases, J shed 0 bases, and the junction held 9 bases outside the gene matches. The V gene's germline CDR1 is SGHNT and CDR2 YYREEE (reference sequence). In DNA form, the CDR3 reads TGTGCCAGCAGCAAAGGGACTAGCGGCCTACGCTCCTACAATGAGCAGTTCTTC. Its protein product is CASSKGTSGLRSYNEQFF.

CDR3 sequence reads: CASSQDFSRSPLHF. CDR3 nucleotide sequence: TGTGCCAGCAGCCAAGATTTTTCGCGGTCACCCCTCCACTTT. The V gene is TRBV3-1 (or the pseudogene TRBV3-2), the J gene TRBJ1-6; D gene unclear. Between the trimmed V and J ends, which lost 0 bases and 10 bases, there was a span of 10 bases. Germline-derived CDR1 and CDR2 are LGHDT and YNNKEL (reference sequence). The CDR3 is made up of 14 amino acids.